The entry below describes one T cell receptor (beta chain). The sample belongs to a study of blood T cell repertoires in COVID-19. Only in-frame clones appear in the TCRdb table, and some are missing; sequencing was by immunoSEQ multiplex PCR. The table includes 150,000 to 200,000 clones, over 65% detected once. CDR1 LGHDT and CDR2 YNNKEL come from the germline V gene (reference sequence). This CDR3 spans 12 amino acids. Trimming pared 8 bases from V and 7 bases from J, leaving 12 bases between. This clonotype was sampled from a woman in her forties or fifties who had recovered from COVID-19. The sequenced sample was PBMCs or T cells enriched from blood (not recorded which). The V call is TRBV3-1 (or the pseudogene TRBV3-2), the J call TRBJ1-5, with D unclear. The CDR3 DNA reads TGTGCCAGCTCGTCGTCGGGGCAGCCCCAGCATTTT. This gives the protein CASSSSGQPQHF.